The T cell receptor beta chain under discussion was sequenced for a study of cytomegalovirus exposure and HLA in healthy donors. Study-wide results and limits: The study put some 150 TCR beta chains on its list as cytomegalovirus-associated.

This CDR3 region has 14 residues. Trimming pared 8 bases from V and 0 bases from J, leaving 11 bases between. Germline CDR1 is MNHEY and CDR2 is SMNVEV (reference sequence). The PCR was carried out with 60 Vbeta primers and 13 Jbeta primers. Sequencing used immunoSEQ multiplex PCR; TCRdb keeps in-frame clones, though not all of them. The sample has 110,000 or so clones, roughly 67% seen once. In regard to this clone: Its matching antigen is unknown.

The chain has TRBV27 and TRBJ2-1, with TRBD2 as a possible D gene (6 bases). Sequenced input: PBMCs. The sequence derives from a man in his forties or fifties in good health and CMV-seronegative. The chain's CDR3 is CASEAGGSYNEQFF. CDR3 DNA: TGTGCCAGCGAAGCGGGCGGCTCCTACAATGAGCAGTTCTTC.